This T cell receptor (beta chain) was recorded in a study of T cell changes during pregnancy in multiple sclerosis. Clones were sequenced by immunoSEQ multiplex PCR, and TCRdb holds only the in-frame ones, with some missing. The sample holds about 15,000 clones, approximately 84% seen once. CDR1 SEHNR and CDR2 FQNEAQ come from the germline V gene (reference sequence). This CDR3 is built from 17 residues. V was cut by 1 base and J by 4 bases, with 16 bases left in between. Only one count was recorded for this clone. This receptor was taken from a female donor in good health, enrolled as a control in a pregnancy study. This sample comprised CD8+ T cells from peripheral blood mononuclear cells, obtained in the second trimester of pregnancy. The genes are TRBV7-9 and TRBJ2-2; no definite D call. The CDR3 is CASSLGNTEFGTGELFF. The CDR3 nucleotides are TGTGCCAGCAGCTTAGGGAACACGGAGTTCGGCACCGGGGAGCTGTTTTTT.